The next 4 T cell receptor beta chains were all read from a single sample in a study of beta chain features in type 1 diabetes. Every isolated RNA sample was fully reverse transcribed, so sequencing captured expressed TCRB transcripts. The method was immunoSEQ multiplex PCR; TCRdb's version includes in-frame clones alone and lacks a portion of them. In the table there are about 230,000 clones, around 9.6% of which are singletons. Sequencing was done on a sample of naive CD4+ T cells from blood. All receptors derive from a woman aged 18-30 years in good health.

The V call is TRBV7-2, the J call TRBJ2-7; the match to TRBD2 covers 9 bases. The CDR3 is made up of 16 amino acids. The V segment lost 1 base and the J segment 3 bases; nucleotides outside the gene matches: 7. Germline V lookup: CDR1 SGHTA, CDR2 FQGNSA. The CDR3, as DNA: TGTGCCAGCAGCTTAGACCTGCTAGCGGGGAGCTACGAGCAGTACTTC. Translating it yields CASSLDLLAGSYEQYF.

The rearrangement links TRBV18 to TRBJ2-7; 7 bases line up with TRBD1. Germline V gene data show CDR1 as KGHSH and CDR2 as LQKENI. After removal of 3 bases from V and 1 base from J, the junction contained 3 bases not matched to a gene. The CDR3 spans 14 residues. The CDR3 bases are TGTGCCAGCTCACCGCGGACAGGTTCCTACGAGCAGTACTTC. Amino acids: CASSPRTGSYEQYF.

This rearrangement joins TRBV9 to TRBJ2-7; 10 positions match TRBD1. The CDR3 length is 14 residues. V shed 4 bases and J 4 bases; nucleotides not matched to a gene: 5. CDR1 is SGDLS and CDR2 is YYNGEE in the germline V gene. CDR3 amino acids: CASSTSGQGYEQYF. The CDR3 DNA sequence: TGTGCCAGCAGCACGTCGGGACAGGGGTACGAGCAGTACTTC.

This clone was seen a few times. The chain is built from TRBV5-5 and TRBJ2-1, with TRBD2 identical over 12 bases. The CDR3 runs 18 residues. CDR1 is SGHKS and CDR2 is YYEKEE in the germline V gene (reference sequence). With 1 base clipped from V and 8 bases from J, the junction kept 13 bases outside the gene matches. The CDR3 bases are TGTGCCAGCAGCTTGCAACTAGCGGGAGGAATGCTAATCCATGAGCAGTTCTTC. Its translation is CASSLQLAGGMLIHEQFF.